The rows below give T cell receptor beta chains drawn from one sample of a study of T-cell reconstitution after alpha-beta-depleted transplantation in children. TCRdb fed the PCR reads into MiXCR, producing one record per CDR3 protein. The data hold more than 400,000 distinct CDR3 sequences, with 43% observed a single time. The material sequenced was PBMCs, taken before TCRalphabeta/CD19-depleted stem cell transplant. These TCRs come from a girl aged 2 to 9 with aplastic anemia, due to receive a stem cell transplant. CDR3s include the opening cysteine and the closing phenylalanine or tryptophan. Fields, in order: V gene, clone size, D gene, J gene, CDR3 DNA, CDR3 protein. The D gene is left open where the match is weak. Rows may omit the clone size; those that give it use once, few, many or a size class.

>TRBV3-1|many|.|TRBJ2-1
TGTGCCAGCAGCCAATATAACAATGAGCAGTTCTTC
CASSQYNNEQFF
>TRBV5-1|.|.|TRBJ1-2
TGCGCCAGCAGCTTCGGGCCGTTGATCTATGGCTACACCTTC
CASSFGPLIYGYTF
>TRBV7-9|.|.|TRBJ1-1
TGTGCCAGCAGCTGGGGGGCAGGGCCGAACACTGAAGCTTTCTTT
CASSWGAGPNTEAFF
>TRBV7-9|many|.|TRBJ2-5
TGTGCCAGCAGCTTTGACTTGAGGCTGGAGACCCAGTACTTC
CASSFDLRLETQYF
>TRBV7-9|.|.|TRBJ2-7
TGTGCCAGCAGCTTCACTGGCGAGCAGTACTTC
CASSFTGEQYF
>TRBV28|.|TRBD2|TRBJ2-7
TGTGCCAGCAGTTTAGCTAGCGGGAGTCCAAAGGAGCAGTACTTC
CASSLASGSPKEQYF
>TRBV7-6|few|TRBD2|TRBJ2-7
TGTGCCAGCAGCCTGGCGGGGGGGACAGAAGTAGTTTACGAGCAGTACTTC
CASSLAGGTEVVYEQYF
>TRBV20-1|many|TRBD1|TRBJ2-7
TGCAGTGCTAGTGGGTCCGTGACAGGGACCTACGAGCAGTACTTC
CSASGSVTGTYEQYF
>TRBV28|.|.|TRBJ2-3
TGTGCCAGCAGTTTCGGTGGGACTAGCACAGATACGCAGTATTTT
CASSFGGTSTDTQYF
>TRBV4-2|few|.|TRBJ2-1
TGTGCCAGCAGCCAAGATGGGAGGTTAGGCTCCTACAATGAGCAGTTCTTC
CASSQDGRLGSYNEQFF
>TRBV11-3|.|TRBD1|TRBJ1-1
TGTGCCAGCAGCTCCGACGGCAGGGGGTTTGGACCGGATGGAGTGAACACTGAAGCTTTCTTT
CASSSDGRGFGPDGVNTEAFF
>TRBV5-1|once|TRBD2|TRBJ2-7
TGCGCCAGCAAGGCTAGCGGGGTCTACGAGCAGTACTTC
CASKASGVYEQYF
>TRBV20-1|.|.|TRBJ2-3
TGCAGTGCTGGTCAGGCGGGCACAGATACGCAGTATTTT
CSAGQAGTDTQYF
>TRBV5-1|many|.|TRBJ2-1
TGCGCCAGCAGCTACACAACTAGCCCTTCCTACAATGAGCAGTTCTTC
CASSYTTSPSYNEQFF
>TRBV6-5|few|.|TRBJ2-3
TGTGCCAGCAGGACGGGAGTAGATACGCAGTATTTT
CASRTGVDTQYF
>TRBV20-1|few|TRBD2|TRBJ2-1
TGCAGTGCTCGTAGCGGGTTCCGACTAGAGCAGTTCTTC
CSARSGFRLEQFF
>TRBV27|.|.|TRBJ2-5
TGTGCCAGCAGTTTTCTAGGGGCCCAGTACCAAGAGACCCAGTACTTC
CASSFLGAQYQETQYF
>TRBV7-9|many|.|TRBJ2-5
TGTGCCAGCAGCTCCCCCCGGCCGACCCAAGAGACCCAGTACTTC
CASSSPRPTQETQYF
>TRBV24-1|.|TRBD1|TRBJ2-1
TGTGCCGCCAGTGATTACGGGACAGGGGGCGATGAGCAGTTCTTC
CAASDYGTGGDEQFF
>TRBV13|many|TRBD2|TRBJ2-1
TGTGCCAGCAGCCAAGGGACTAGCCCTCGCCTCTTC
CASSQGTSPRLF
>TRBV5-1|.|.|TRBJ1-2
TGCGCCAGCACGTCAGAGAGCTATGGCTACACCTTC
CASTSESYGYTF
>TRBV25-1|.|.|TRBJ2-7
TGTGCCATCAAAGGGGGATCCGAGCAGTACTTC
CAIKGGSEQYF
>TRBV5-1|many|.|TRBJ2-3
TGCGCCAGCAGCTTGGAGACGGAGGTAGATACGCAGTATTTT
CASSLETEVDTQYF
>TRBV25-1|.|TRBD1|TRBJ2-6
TGTGCCAGCAGTGAATCCGGGACAGGGATCGGGGCCAACGTCCTGACTTTC
CASSESGTGIGANVLTF
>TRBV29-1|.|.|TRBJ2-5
TGCAGCGTTGACAGGGGCGGGAAGACGACCCAGTACTTC
CSVDRGGKTTQYF
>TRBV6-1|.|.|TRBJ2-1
TGTGCCAGCAGTACCGGAGGACGCCACAATGAGCAGTTCTTC
CASSTGGRHNEQFF
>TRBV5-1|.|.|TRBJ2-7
TGCGCCAGCAGCTTTCCCCCCGAAGTGGCAGCCTACGAGCAGTACTTC
CASSFPPEVAAYEQYF
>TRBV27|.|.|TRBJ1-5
TGTGCCAGCAGTTTGGTGGGGAAAGAGCCCCAGCATTTT
CASSLVGKEPQHF
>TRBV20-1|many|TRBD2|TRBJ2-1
TGCAGTGCGCCACCGGGACTAGCGGGCCTCAATGAGCAGTTCTTC
CSAPPGLAGLNEQFF
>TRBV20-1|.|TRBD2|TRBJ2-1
TGCAGTGCTAGAGATGGGACTAGCGGGACCAGCTCCTACAATGTGCAGTTCTTC
CSARDGTSGTSSYNVQFF
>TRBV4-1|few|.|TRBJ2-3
TGCGCCAGCAGCCAAGAGCGCAGGGCGAACACAGATACGCAGTATTTT
CASSQERRANTDTQYF
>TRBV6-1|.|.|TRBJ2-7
TGTGCCAGCAGCCGAACCGAGAGGAACGAGCAGTACTTC
CASSRTERNEQYF
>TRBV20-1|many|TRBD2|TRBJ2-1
TGCAGTGCTAGAGTTCTGGGACTATCCCTGAATGAGCAGTTCTTC
CSARVLGLSLNEQFF
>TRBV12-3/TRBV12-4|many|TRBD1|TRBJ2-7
TGTGCCAGCAGTTTGGAAGGGACAGGGCCCCACGAGCAGTACTTC
CASSLEGTGPHEQYF
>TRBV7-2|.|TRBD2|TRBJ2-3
TGTGCCAGCAGTTACCGTGCCGGGACTAGCGGGAGAAGCACAGATACGCAGTATTTT
CASSYRAGTSGRSTDTQYF
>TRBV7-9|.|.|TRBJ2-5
TGTGCCAGCAGCTTACAGGGCCGTGAAGGAGAGACCCAGTACTTC
CASSLQGREGETQYF
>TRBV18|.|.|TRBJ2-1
TGTGCCAGCTCACCAATGGGGAGCTCCTACAATGAGCAGTTCTTC
CASSPMGSSYNEQFF
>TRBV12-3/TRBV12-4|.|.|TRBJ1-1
TGTGCCAGCAGTTTGAATATCTGGAATGAAGCTTTCTTT
CASSLNIWNEAFF
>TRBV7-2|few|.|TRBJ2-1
TGTGCCAGCAGCGGAGGGGTTGAGCAGGGCAATGAGCAGTTCTTC
CASSGGVEQGNEQFF
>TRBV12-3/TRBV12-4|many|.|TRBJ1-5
TGTGCCAGCAGTGACCAGGGAAATCAGCCCCAGCATTTT
CASSDQGNQPQHF
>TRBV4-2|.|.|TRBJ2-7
TGTGCCAGCAGCCGCAACAGCGAAGCTGCCTACGAGCAGTACTTC
CASSRNSEAAYEQYF
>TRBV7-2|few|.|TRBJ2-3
TGTGCCAGCAGCTCCTATATCAGCACAGATACGCAGTATTTT
CASSSYISTDTQYF
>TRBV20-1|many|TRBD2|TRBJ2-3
TGCAGTGCTAGGAATTCCCTACTTAGCGGGAAAGGGGATACGCAGTATTTT
CSARNSLLSGKGDTQYF
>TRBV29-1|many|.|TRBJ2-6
TGCAGCGTTGAGGTCGGGGCCAACGTCCTGACTTTC
CSVEVGANVLTF
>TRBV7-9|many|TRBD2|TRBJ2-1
TGTGCCAGCAGCGAAACTAGCGGGAGTATCTACAATGAGCAGTTCTTC
CASSETSGSIYNEQFF